One and the same sample provided the 28 T cell receptor beta chains below, sequenced in a study of PD-1 blockade in classical Hodgkin lymphoma (dated by TCRdb to the early 2020s). The library was obtained by the immunoSEQ multiplex PCR assay. This is the immuneACCESS table as TCRdb keeps it, with only in-frame sequences that have V and J called. A part of the clones is gone; compared with another copy, unresolved V genes explain less than half, and the rest is unexplained. Counted in this sample were over 60,000 clones; roughly 89% of them appeared once. The ten largest clones take up 10% of the sample. The sample's time point label is to be understood as: cycle 4 day 1 (C4D1), after five to seven weeks of nivolumab. Every trial patient had relapsed following autologous stem cell transplantation, and prior brentuximab vedotin exposure was what differed among cohorts A, B and C. Here the sequenced sample was peripheral blood mononuclear cells (PBMCs), taken before the fourth cycle of nivolumab. These TCRs come from a human donor with classical Hodgkin lymphoma.

The CDR3 spells CASSALGGGAETQYF. The CDR3 DNA reads as TGTGCCAGCAGCGCTCTCGGTGGGGGGGCGGAGACCCAGTACTTC. This rearrangement joins TRBV7-3 to TRBJ2-5; perhaps TRBD2 as D (7 bases). Trimming left V 5 bases short and J 5 bases short, with 18 bases between. The CDR3 spans 15 residues. Germline CDR1 SGHTA, CDR2 FQGTGA.

This clone was seen just once. This chain uses TRBV5-1 with TRBJ1-1; D may be TRBD1 (5 bases). The germline V and J ends were trimmed by 4 bases and 3 bases, with 19 bases remaining between them. Germline loops: CDR1 SGHRS, CDR2 YFSETQ. This CDR3 region has 16 residues. CDR3 bases: TGCGCCAGCAGCCCCGGCCAAGGGGTGTTGGACACTGAAGCTTTCTTT. Its translation is CASSPGQGVLDTEAFF.

The chain joins TRBV7-9 to TRBJ2-1; TRBD2 matches at 10 bases. The trim removed 8 bases at V and 9 bases at J, leaving 13 bases unmatched. CDR1 is SEHNR, CDR2 FQNEAQ, per germline (reference sequence). CDR3 length: 15 residues. CDR3 DNA: TGTGCCAGCGGACCTAGCGGGGGTGGAGGTGGTGAGCAGTTCTTC. Its translation: CASGPSGGGGGEQFF.

The V call is TRBV11-2, the J call TRBJ2-4, with no clear D. V was trimmed by 5 bases and J by 5 bases, leaving 7 bases between them. The germline CDR1 and CDR2 sequences are SGHAT and FQNNGV. CDR3 size: 12 residues. The CDR3 sequence: CASSTDQNIQYF. Written as DNA, the CDR3 is TGTGCCAGCAGCACCGACCAAAACATTCAGTACTTC.

The rearrangement joins TRBV6-8 to TRBJ1-2; D not resolved. Trimming pared 6 bases from V and 8 bases from J, leaving 13 bases between. The CDR3 covers 12 residues. Germline V gene sequence: CDR1 MNHGY, CDR2 SAAAGT. In DNA form, the CDR3 reads TGTGCCAGCAGCCTCATTGGAGACGGCTACACCTTC. The encoded protein is CASSLIGDGYTF.

V is TRBV6-6 and J is TRBJ1-2; D possibly corresponds to TRBD1 (5 bases). Deletions cut 2 bases from V and 7 bases from J, with 11 bases between. CDR3 length equals 13 residues. The V gene's germline CDR1 is MNHNY and CDR2 SVGAGI (reference sequence). The CDR3 bases are TGTGCCAGCAGTTACGGCCAGGGCGGTGGCTACACCTTC. It specifies CASSYGQGGGYTF.

The chain couples TRBV4-2 to TRBJ1-4; possible D gene TRBD1, 5 bases. CDR3 length equals 15 residues. In germline, CDR1 is LGHNA, CDR2 YNFKEQ. Trimming took off 0 bases at V and 6 bases at J, with 11 bases between the two ends. For the CDR3, the DNA is TGTGCCAGCAGCCAAGATGTCGTGGGGGATGAAAAACTGTTTTTT. It yields the protein CASSQDVVGDEKLFF.

The rearrangement joins TRBV5-6 to TRBJ1-1, with 9 bases that match TRBD1. The CDR3 totals 14 residues. CDR1 is SGHDT, CDR2 YYEEEE, per germline. The V gene end was trimmed by 4 bases and the J gene end by 6 bases; junction bases not matched to a gene: 7. In DNA form, the CDR3 reads TGTGCCAGCAGCCCGACAGGGGGTTCGTCTGAAGCTTTCTTT. Its translation: CASSPTGGSSEAFF.

DNA of the CDR3: TGTGCCAGCAGCTTAGGGCGAGATCAGCCCCAGCATTTT. Translation: CASSLGRDQPQHF. This chain uses TRBV7-9 with TRBJ1-5; no clear D gene. The V end lost 1 base, the J end lost 5 bases, and 6 bases lay between the germline ends. The CDR3 consists of 13 residues. Per the germline V gene, CDR1 is SEHNR and CDR2 is FQNEAQ (reference sequence).

V usage is TRBV29-1 and J usage is TRBJ2-1; D is possibly TRBD1 (5 bases). This CDR3 region has 12 residues. The V gene's germline CDR1 is SQVTM and CDR2 ANQGSEA. The V gene lost 1 base and the J gene lost 15 bases, with 16 bases spanning the gap. The DNA of the CDR3 is TGCAGCGTTGAAGTGGGCACAGGCTACACGTTCTTC. This encodes CSVEVGTGYTFF.

J is TRBJ2-6 and V is TRBV27; D is unclear. This CDR3 is 15 amino acids long. From germline, CDR1 is MNHEY and CDR2 SMNVEV (reference sequence). V dropped 2 bases and J dropped 0 bases, with 5 bases sitting between them. The CDR3 loop is CASSLRLSGANVLTF. CDR3 nucleotides: TGTGCCAGCAGTTTAAGGCTCTCTGGGGCCAACGTCCTGACTTTC. Full variable domain (remainder filled in from reference TRBV27 and TRBJ2-6): EAQVTQNPRYLITVTGKKLTVTCSQNMNHEYMSWYRQDPGLGLRQIYYSMNVEVTDKGDVPEGYKVSRKEKRNFPLILESPSPNQTSLYFCASSLRLSGANVLTFGAGSRLTVL.

The count of this clone is one. This rearrangement joins TRBV14 to TRBJ1-2; tentative D call: TRBD1 (6 bases). The CDR3 is made up of 16 amino acids. Germline lookup yields CDR1 SGHDN and CDR2 FVKESK. Trimming removed 4 bases at V and 3 bases at J, with 18 bases between. The DNA for the CDR3 is TGTGCCAGCAGCCCGCTTATGACAGGACTCGACTATGGCTACACCTTC. It is translated as CASSPLMTGLDYGYTF.

The V gene is TRBV18, the J gene TRBJ1-2; 10 nucleotides align to TRBD1. The ends lost 0 bases at V and 5 bases at J; junction bases unmatched: 9. CDR3 length: 17 amino acids. Germline values: CDR1 KGHSH, CDR2 LQKENI. The DNA for the CDR3 is TGTGCCAGCTCACCACCGCTACGGGACAGGGGAGGGTATGGCTACACCTTC. Encoded protein: CASSPPLRDRGGYGYTF. The full variable domain, in which reference TRBV18 and TRBJ1-2 provide the parts outside the CDR3, is NAGVMQNPRHLVRRRGQEARLRCSPMKGHSHVYWYRQLPEEGLKFMVYLQKENIIDESGMPKERFSAEFPKEGPSILRIQQVVRGDSAAYFCASSPPLRDRGGYGYTFGSGTRLTVV.

In its sample, this clone was seen once. CDR3 coding DNA: TGTGCCAGTCTGCGGGGGGATGAGCAGTTCTTC. Translated, it gives CASLRGDEQFF. This chain uses TRBV6-6 with TRBJ2-1; 8 bases agree with TRBD2. CDR3 length equals 11 residues. J was trimmed by 8 bases and V by 9 bases; bases with no gene match: 3. Germline values: CDR1 MNHNY, CDR2 SVGAGI (reference sequence).

V is TRBV15 and J is TRBJ2-1; TRBD2 might be the D (5 bases). The V gene's germline CDR1 is LNHNV and CDR2 YYDKDF (reference sequence). The V and J ends lost 6 bases and 0 bases respectively, with 12 bases between them. This CDR3 comprises 15 residues. This chain's CDR3 is CATRLGLVSYNEQFF. CDR3 in DNA: TGTGCCACCAGACTAGGACTTGTCTCCTACAATGAGCAGTTCTTC. The complete variable domain, with remaining parts taken from reference TRBV15 and TRBJ2-1, reads DAMVIQNPRYQVTQFGKPVTLSCSQTLNHNVMYWYQQKSSQAPKLLFHYYDKDFNNEADTPDNFQSRRPNTSFCFLDIRSPGLGDTAMYLCATRLGLVSYNEQFFGPGTRLTVL.

This clone has just one count. The rearrangement links TRBV28 to TRBJ1-1, with TRBD1 as a possible D gene (6 bases). Between the trimmed V and J ends, which lost 3 bases and 4 bases, there was a span of 12 bases. This CDR3 has 14 amino acids. Germline V gene lookup returns CDR1 MDHEN and CDR2 SYDVKM. The CDR3, as DNA: TGTGCCAGCAGTTTGGGGGGGGGCCTCACTGAAGCTTTCTTT. Translating gives CASSLGGGLTEAFF.

The chain combines TRBV11-2 with TRBJ2-3; D ambiguous. The CDR3 runs 14 residues. From germline, CDR1 is SGHAT and CDR2 FQNNGV. V was shortened by 3 bases and J by 5 bases, with 12 bases between the two germline ends. Here the CDR3 reads CASSFLVNEDTQYF. The CDR3 DNA reads as TGTGCCAGCAGCTTCCTAGTGAACGAAGATACGCAGTATTTT.

The J gene is TRBJ2-1, the V gene TRBV7-9, with unresolved D. The germline V and J ends were trimmed by 6 bases and 7 bases, with 7 bases remaining between them. CDR3 size: 11 residues. Germline V gene sequence: CDR1 SEHNR, CDR2 FQNEAQ (reference sequence). CDR3 protein: CASSLLNEQFF. For the CDR3, the DNA is TGTGCCAGCAGTCTCCTTAATGAGCAGTTCTTC. The full variable domain, in which reference TRBV7-9 and TRBJ2-1 provide the parts outside the CDR3, is DTGVSQNPRHKITKRGQNVTFRCDPISEHNRLYWYRQTLGQGPEFLTYFQNEAQLEKSRLLSDRFSAERPKGSFSTLEIQRTEQGDSAMYLCASSLLNEQFFGPGTRLTVL.

This chain uses TRBV7-2 with TRBJ1-5, with no clear D. The ends were cut back, 1 base at V and 5 bases at J, with 9 bases in the middle. This CDR3 has 14 residues. Germline V lookup: CDR1 SGHTA, CDR2 FQGNSA. CDR3 nucleotides: TGTGCCAGCAGCTTAGGCCCCGAGGATCAGCCCCAGCATTTT. Translated: CASSLGPEDQPQHF.

V and J are TRBV10-3 and TRBJ2-7, with D uncertain. Germline V gene lookup returns CDR1 ENHRY and CDR2 SYGVKD. Trimming shortened V by 4 bases and J by 2 bases, and 9 bases separated the two germline ends. The CDR3 spans 13 residues. CDR3 nucleotides: TGTGCCATCAGTGCAACAGTAACCTACGAGCAGTACTTC. This codes for CAISATVTYEQYF.

V usage is TRBV18 and J usage is TRBJ1-1, with D unclear. Germline V gene data show CDR1 as KGHSH and CDR2 as LQKENI. The CDR3 contains 15 residues. V dropped 2 bases and J dropped 3 bases, with 13 bases sitting between them. CDR3: CASSPELLWDTEAFF. CDR3 coding DNA: TGTGCCAGCTCACCAGAACTCCTGTGGGACACTGAAGCTTTCTTT.

The chain uses TRBV27 and TRBJ2-6; D unclear. The V and J ends lost 1 base and 4 bases respectively, with 8 bases between them. Germline assignment: CDR1 MNHEY and CDR2 SMNVEV (reference sequence). There are 15 residues in the CDR3. The CDR3 DNA reads TGTGCCAGCAGTTTATTAGGTTCCGGGGCCAACGTCCTGACTTTC. It yields the protein CASSLLGSGANVLTF.

The V gene is TRBV6-1, the J gene TRBJ1-1, with D unclear. CDR3 length: 15 amino acids. Trimming removed 1 base at V and 7 bases at J, with 16 bases between. From germline, CDR1 is MNHNS and CDR2 SASEGT. CDR3 DNA sequence: TGTGCCAGCAGTGAAGAACTGGCAGGCGTTAATGAAGCTTTCTTT. Encoded protein: CASSEELAGVNEAFF.

This chain links TRBV30 with TRBJ1-1, with D perhaps matching TRBD1 (5 bases). V lost 2 bases, J lost 5 bases, and 12 bases lay in between. CDR1 is GTSNPN, CDR2 SVGIG, per germline (reference sequence). The CDR3 spans 13 residues. CDR3 sequence (DNA): TGTGCCTGGAGTTCAGCAGGGTGGACTGAAGCTTTCTTT. Encoded protein: CAWSSAGWTEAFF.

The chain employs TRBV4-1 and TRBJ2-5; 10 bases are a match to TRBD2. The V and J ends lost 0 bases and 3 bases, in that order; junction bases with no gene match: 13. Germline assignment: CDR1 MGHRA and CDR2 YSYEKL. This CDR3 has 19 amino acids. The CDR3 loop reads CASSQDQVVAGGPKETQYF. DNA of the CDR3: TGCGCCAGCAGCCAAGATCAAGTCGTAGCGGGGGGACCAAAAGAGACCCAGTACTTC.

The gene calls are TRBV30 and TRBJ2-2; D is perhaps TRBD2 (6 bases). V lost 0 bases and J lost 6, with 8 bases in between. The CDR3 totals 13 residues. Per the germline V gene, CDR1 is GTSNPN and CDR2 is SVGIG (reference sequence). Written as DNA, the CDR3 is TGTGCCTGGAGTGTGACTAGGGCCGGGGAGCTGTTTTTT. Translated, it gives CAWSVTRAGELFF.

The chain links TRBV6-5 to TRBJ1-4; D is unresolved. Germline CDR1 reads MNHEY; CDR2 reads SVGAGI. Trimming left V 11 bases short and J 7 bases short, with 20 bases between. The CDR3 runs 14 residues. This chain's CDR3 is CAATNGVSSEKLFF. The DNA of the CDR3 is TGTGCCGCAACGAATGGGGTTTCGAGTGAAAAACTGTTTTTT.

The CDR3 nucleotides are TGTGCCAGCAGCTTAGCGTTGTACGGTGAGCAGTTCTTC. Its translation: CASSLALYGEQFF. The rearrangement uses TRBV11-3 and TRBJ2-1; no clear D. The CDR3 has 13 amino acids. V lost 1 base and J lost 9, with 10 bases in between. Germline CDR1 SGHNT, CDR2 YENEEA. Full variable domain (rest looked up from reference TRBV11-3 and TRBJ2-1): EAGVVQSPRYKIIEKKQPVAFWCNPISGHNTLYWYLQNLGQGPELLIRYENEEAVDDSQLPKDRFSAERLKGVDSTLKIQPAELGDSAVYLCASSLALYGEQFFGPGTRLTVL.